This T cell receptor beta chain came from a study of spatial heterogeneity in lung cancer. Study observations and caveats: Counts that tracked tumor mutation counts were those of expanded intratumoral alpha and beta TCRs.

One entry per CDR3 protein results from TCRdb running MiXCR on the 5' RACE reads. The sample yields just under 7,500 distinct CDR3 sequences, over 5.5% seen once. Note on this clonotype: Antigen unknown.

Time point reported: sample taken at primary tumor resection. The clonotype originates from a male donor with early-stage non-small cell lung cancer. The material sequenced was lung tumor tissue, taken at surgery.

In DNA form, the CDR3 reads TGTGCCAGCAGTTACGGACAGGGGACCTACGAGCAGTACTTC. Encoded protein: CASSYGQGTYEQYF. This chain links TRBV6-2 or TRBV6-3 with TRBJ2-7; 9 nucleotides line up with TRBD1. Germline CDR1 reads MNHEY; CDR2 reads SVGEGT. CDR3 length: 14 residues. The J segment lost 2 bases and the V segment lost 2 bases, leaving 1 base of the junction unmatched.